These T cell receptor beta chains were read from a single sample in a study of cytomegalovirus exposure and HLA in healthy donors. Sequencing was performed with immunoSEQ multiplex PCR; in TCRdb, only in-frame clones are kept and a portion is missing. The table records some 38,000 clones, 53% of them present only once. The material sequenced was PBMCs. The receptors shown here come from a woman between 35 and 50 years old in good health and CMV-seropositive. The CDR3 runs from the conserved cysteine through the conserved F or W. D genes are given only for firm matches. For some rows the clone size is stated as once, few or many, or as a class when expanded; others skip it.

TRBV19	-	-	TRBJ2-1	CASSIDRGNEQFF	TGTGCCAGTAGTATAGATCGGGGCAATGAGCAGTTCTTC
TRBV6-1	-	-	TRBJ1-5	CASSRTVYSNQPQHF	TGTGCCAGCAGTAGGACTGTATATAGCAATCAGCCCCAGCATTTT
TRBV5-4	once	TRBD2	TRBJ2-3	CASRPRAGGMPDTQYF	TGTGCCAGCAGACCCCGAGCGGGGGGGATGCCAGATACGCAGTATTTT
TRBV4-1	-	-	TRBJ2-5	CASSHVHREKTQYF	TGCGCCAGCAGCCACGTACACAGGGAGAAGACCCAGTACTTC
TRBV29-1	-	-	TRBJ1-4	CSVSHGQNEKLFF	TGCAGCGTTTCACACGGACAGAATGAAAAACTGTTTTTT
TRBV7-2	-	TRBD1	TRBJ1-2	CASSLGESGGRNGYTF	TGTGCCAGCAGCTTAGGGGAATCAGGGGGCAGGAATGGCTACACCTTC
TRBV11-2	few	-	TRBJ2-4	CASSPKNIQYF	TGTGCCAGCAGCCCGAAAAACATTCAGTACTTC
TRBV7-8	-	-	TRBJ2-3	CASRRKGSRVDTQYF	TGTGCCAGCAGACGGAAGGGGTCTAGGGTCGATACGCAGTATTTT
TRBV5-1	once	TRBD2	TRBJ2-7	CASNSGGLAYEQYF	TGCGCCAGCAATAGCGGGGGGTTAGCCTACGAGCAGTACTTC
TRBV7-8	-	TRBD2	TRBJ2-2	CASSLATSGGTGELFF	TGTGCCAGCAGCTTAGCAACTAGCGGGGGCACCGGGGAGCTGTTTTTT
TRBV11-1	few	TRBD2	TRBJ2-7	CASSPRAGGHYEQYF	TGTGCCAGCAGCCCCAGAGCGGGGGGGCACTACGAGCAGTACTTC
TRBV30	-	TRBD2	TRBJ2-7	CAWSLLAGSYEQYF	TGTGCCTGGAGTCTACTAGCGGGATCCTACGAGCAGTACTTC
TRBV6-1	-	TRBD1	TRBJ1-2	CASSESQGAYGYTF	TGTGCCAGCAGTGAATCGCAGGGGGCCTATGGCTACACCTTC
TRBV4-3	-	TRBD2	TRBJ2-2	CASSQDVAGANTGELFF	TGCGCCAGCAGCCAAGATGTGGCGGGGGCGAACACCGGGGAGCTGTTTTTT
TRBV7-2	few	-	TRBJ1-2	CASSLPQLGGGYTF	TGTGCCAGCAGCCTACCCCAGCTTGGGGGCGGCTACACCTTC
TRBV7-9	-	TRBD1	TRBJ1-1	CASSIQGAKNTEAFF	TGTGCCAGCAGCATACAGGGGGCAAAGAACACTGAAGCTTTCTTT
TRBV2	-	-	TRBJ1-1	CASSDRGSNTEAFF	TGTGCCAGCAGTGATAGGGGCAGCAACACTGAAGCTTTCTTT
TRBV5-1	-	-	TRBJ1-5	CASSPNTGNQPQHF	TGCGCCAGCAGCCCCAATACGGGGAATCAGCCCCAGCATTTT
TRBV6-5	-	TRBD1	TRBJ2-7	CASSYSGTGGYEQYF	TGTGCCAGCAGTTACTCGGGGACAGGGGGCTACGAGCAGTACTTC
TRBV6-5	few	-	TRBJ1-4	CASSSSGSTNEKLFF	TGTGCCAGCAGTTCTTCAGGTTCAACTAATGAAAAACTGTTTTTT
TRBV30	-	-	TRBJ1-2	CAWSVGRGNGYTF	TGTGCCTGGAGTGTGGGGAGGGGGAATGGCTACACCTTC